This T cell receptor (beta chain) was identified in a study of graft-versus-host responses after intestinal transplantation. Here immunoSEQ multiplex PCR was the method, and the copy in TCRdb shows in-frame clones only, minus some. The table lists more than 9,000 clones, 75% to 90% of them singletons. Germline assignment: CDR1 SGHAT and CDR2 FQNNGV. The CDR3 covers 15 residues. Trimming took 6 bases from V and 6 from J, leaving 20 bases between them. Tissue from the graft was processed to free its intraepithelial and lamina propria lymphocytes. This material consisted of ileum tissue, taken around 25 months after intestinal transplantation. The TCR was taken from a human patient who received an intestinal transplant, so some T cells may come from the graft donor. The chain uses TRBV11-2 and TRBJ1-1; maybe TRBD1 (6 bases). The CDR3 DNA reads TGTGCCAGCAGACCAAGGCCCGGGGGCGCACCTGAAGCTTTCTTT. Translated, it gives CASRPRPGGAPEAFF.